Described below is a single T cell receptor (beta chain) sequence and its context. From germline, CDR1 is KGHSH and CDR2 LQKENI. With 1 base removed from V and 3 bases from J, the gap between germline ends came to 6 bases. This CDR3 has 13 residues. The method was immunoSEQ multiplex PCR; TCRdb's version includes in-frame clones alone and lacks a portion of them. Here the sample spans hundreds of thousands of clones, 89% being singletons. The data belong to a study of blood T cell repertoires in COVID-19. On the study more broadly: Sources were T cells, B-cell-depleted T cells, or PBMCs; the material itself was cDNA or gDNA.

The sample was peripheral blood. The receptor was isolated from a young man with COVID-19, enrolled during active disease. This sequence joins TRBV18 and TRBJ2-5; no firm D call. CDR3 in amino acids: CASSPLTEETQYF. Written as DNA, the CDR3 is TGTGCCAGCTCACCACTTACGGAAGAGACCCAGTACTTC.